Sequencing of this T cell receptor beta chain was carried out in a study of CD8 T cells in Susac syndrome. RNA was extracted with the RNeasy kit, and a quantity of 0.5 to 1 ug was reverse transcribed using random hexamers. The immunoSEQ assay covered 54 Vbeta and 13 Jbeta segments for CDR3. TCRdb analysed the immunoSEQ multiplex PCR reads with MiXCR anew, one entry per CDR3 protein. The sample contains 150,000 to 200,000 distinct CDR3 sequences, 85% to 95% of which appear only once. Sequencing of TCR beta was undertaken in CD8+ and CD4+ T cells derived from blood. This receptor was obtained from a human donor with multiple sclerosis. Sequencing was carried out using CD4+ T cells from PBMCs.

CDR3 DNA: TGTGCCAGCAGTTCCAAACCCCACCGGACTACTCAATACGAGCAGTACTTC. It yields the protein CASSSKPHRTTQYEQYF. This sequence joins TRBV27 and TRBJ2-7; maybe TRBD2 (6 bases). This CDR3 has 17 amino acids. Trimming left V 4 bases short and J 4 bases short, with 23 bases between. The germline V gene has CDR1 MNHEY and CDR2 SMNVEV (reference sequence).